Detailed here is one T cell receptor beta chain. Unique molecular identifiers (one per individual cDNA molecule) were attached. Each CDR3 protein is one row after TCRdb ran MiXCR on the 5' RACE reads. The table shows around 70,000 distinct CDR3 sequences, with roughly 10% occurring only once. The CDR3 totals 15 residues. Trimming pared 4 bases from V and 6 bases from J, leaving 19 bases between. Germline CDR1 reads GTSNPN; CDR2 reads SVGIG (reference sequence). The data are from a study of early T cells in non-severe SARS-CoV-2 infection. Whole-study context: Alpha and beta chains were unpaired, from unsorted whole-blood bulk RNA.

Input material: whole blood. V usage is TRBV30 and J usage is TRBJ2-1; perhaps TRBD2 as D (6 bases). The clonotype comes from an adult who was a healthcare worker with PCR-confirmed SARS-CoV-2 infection or an uninfected control (not recorded which). CDR3 in DNA: TGTGCCTGGATCCCCCCTGGCGGGGTGGGCAATGAGCAGTTCTTC. The encoded protein is CAWIPPGGVGNEQFF.